This passage covers 6 T cell receptor beta chains from one sample sequenced in a study of cytomegalovirus exposure and HLA in healthy donors. PCR was performed using 60 Vbeta and 13 Jbeta primers. The table came from immunoSEQ multiplex PCR; TCRdb's copy has only in-frame clones and leaves some out. The data hold fewer than 200,000 clones, with more than 70% observed a single time. The sample was PBMCs. All receptors come from a woman between 45 and 60 years old in good health and CMV-seropositive.

This clone was detected only once. This chain joins TRBV7-2 and TRBJ2-3; D call uncertain. The CDR3 contains 14 residues. Germline assignment: CDR1 SGHTA and CDR2 FQGNSA. V shed 1 base and J shed 1 base, with 6 bases lying between them. CDR3 residues: CASSLDSGTDTQYF. The CDR3 DNA sequence: TGTGCCAGCAGCTTAGACTCTGGCACAGATACGCAGTATTTT.

The chain carries TRBV4-3 and TRBJ2-1, with 8 bases aligning to TRBD2. After removal of 4 bases from V and 7 bases from J, the junction contained 9 bases not matched to a gene. Looked up from germline, CDR1 is LGHNA and CDR2 is YSLEER. This CDR3 comprises 15 residues. CDR3 sequence reads: CASSPRGGGINEQFF. Written as DNA, the CDR3 is TGCGCCAGCAGCCCCCGGGGGGGCGGGATAAATGAGCAGTTCTTC.

The V and J genes are TRBV2 and TRBJ1-5, with 11 bases matching TRBD1. With V trimmed by 7 bases and J by 6 bases, 5 bases remained unmatched. There are 14 residues in the CDR3. Germline V gives CDR1 SNHLY, CDR2 FYNNEI. In nucleotides, the CDR3 is TGTGCCAGCACGTTGGGACAGGGGGGTCAGCCCCAGCATTTT. Translation gives CASTLGQGGQPQHF.

The chain carries TRBV5-1 and TRBJ2-1, with 8 bases that match TRBD2. V was pared by 0 bases and J by 5 bases, with 4 bases of the junction left unmatched. The CDR3 is 15 residues long. The germline CDR1 and CDR2 sequences are SGHRS and YFSETQ. CDR3 in amino acids: CASSLVLAGNNEQFF. The CDR3 region has the DNA TGCGCCAGCAGCTTGGTCCTAGCGGGCAACAATGAGCAGTTCTTC.

V gene TRBV15 combines with J gene TRBJ2-2; D is uncertain. The V gene's germline CDR1 is LNHNV and CDR2 YYDKDF (reference sequence). This CDR3 comprises 16 residues. The V gene lost 2 bases and the J gene lost 1 base, with 11 bases spanning the gap. The DNA of the CDR3 is TGTGCCACCAGCAGAAATATAGCCGGGAACACCGGGGAGCTGTTTTTT. Residues: CATSRNIAGNTGELFF.

This rearrangement joins TRBV9 to TRBJ1-2; maybe TRBD1 (5 bases). Germline V gene sequence: CDR1 SGDLS, CDR2 YYNGEE. V shed 0 bases and J shed 7 bases, with 13 bases lying between them. This CDR3 is built from 14 residues. CDR3 protein: CASSVGDLGGGYTF. The CDR3 DNA reads as TGTGCCAGCAGCGTAGGGGACTTGGGGGGTGGCTACACCTTC.